The rows below give T cell receptor beta chains drawn from one sample of a study of T cell responses to AZD1222 COVID-19 vaccine. Sequenced by immunoSEQ multiplex PCR; TCRdb stores in-frame clones only, minus some. This table holds some 86,000 clones, roughly 90% found once. Sample: peripheral blood, taken 28 days after the second AZD1222 dose. The source is an adult who received the AZD1222 COVID-19 vaccine. Each CDR3 is given with its conserved first and last residue. The D gene is left open where the match is weak. Rows may omit the clone size; those that give it use once, few, many or a size class.

J: TRBJ1-4; D: .; size: once; V: TRBV4-2; DNA: TGTGCCAGCAGCCAAAGTCAGGGTCAGGAAAAACTGTTTTTT; CDR3: CASSQSQGQEKLFF
J: TRBJ1-6; D: TRBD1; size: .; V: TRBV9; DNA: TGTGCCAGCAGCGTCGAGGGAGGGGGCTTTAATTCACCCCTCCACTTT; CDR3: CASSVEGGGFNSPLHF
J: TRBJ2-5; D: TRBD1; size: .; V: TRBV11-2; DNA: TGTGCCAGCAGCCCAGACAGGGGGCTGGAGACCCAGTACTTC; CDR3: CASSPDRGLETQYF
J: TRBJ2-3; D: .; size: .; V: TRBV13; DNA: TGTGCCAGCAGCTTAGCGAGGAGCGGCACAGATACGCAGTATTTT; CDR3: CASSLARSGTDTQYF
J: TRBJ2-5; D: .; size: .; V: TRBV18; DNA: TGTGCCAGCTCACCAAAACAGGGCAGAGAGACCCAGTACTTC; CDR3: CASSPKQGRETQYF
J: TRBJ2-3; D: .; size: few; V: TRBV9; DNA: TGTGCCAGCAGCTACTTAGCGGATACGCAGTATTTT; CDR3: CASSYLADTQYF
J: TRBJ1-6; D: .; size: .; V: TRBV5-1; DNA: TGCGCCAGCAGCTGGCGACAGACAACCTATAATTCACCCCTCCACTTT; CDR3: CASSWRQTTYNSPLHF
J: TRBJ2-3; D: TRBD1; size: many; V: TRBV6-4; DNA: TGTGCCAGCAGTGGGACAGGGGGCACAGATACGCAGTATTTT; CDR3: CASSGTGGTDTQYF
J: TRBJ1-6; D: .; size: .; V: TRBV30; DNA: TGTGCCTGGAGTCCACAGCTCAATTCACCCCTCCACTTT; CDR3: CAWSPQLNSPLHF
J: TRBJ1-4; D: TRBD1; size: .; V: TRBV6-5; DNA: TGTGCCAGCAGTCTGCAGACAGGGGGCTCTGAAAAACTGTTTTTT; CDR3: CASSLQTGGSEKLFF
J: TRBJ2-1; D: TRBD2; size: .; V: TRBV18; DNA: TGTGCCAGCTCAAGCGGGAGGGCCGTCTTCAATGAGCAGTTCTTC; CDR3: CASSSGRAVFNEQFF
J: TRBJ2-7; D: .; size: .; V: TRBV15; DNA: TGTGCCACCAGCAGAACAAGGTACGCTGAAGAGCAGTACTTC; CDR3: CATSRTRYAEEQYF
J: TRBJ1-4; D: .; size: .; V: TRBV5-6; DNA: TGTGCCAGCAGCTTGAAGGGAGGAAGGGGAGCAACTAATGAAAAACTGTTTTTT; CDR3: CASSLKGGRGATNEKLFF
J: TRBJ2-3; D: .; size: .; V: TRBV11-2; DNA: TGTGCCAGCAGCCGCACCGGGATAATGTCACCAGATACGCAGTATTTT; CDR3: CASSRTGIMSPDTQYF
J: TRBJ2-2; D: .; size: .; V: TRBV6-4; DNA: TGTGCCAGCAGTGTTACTGCAGGGGATACCGGGGAGCTGTTTTTT; CDR3: CASSVTAGDTGELFF
J: TRBJ1-3; D: .; size: .; V: TRBV6-1; DNA: TGTGCCAGCAGTGAATGGGGGGGGTCGAATGGAAACACCATATATTTT; CDR3: CASSEWGGSNGNTIYF
J: TRBJ2-7; D: .; size: .; V: TRBV15; DNA: TGTGCCACCAGCAGTTTTGGCCCCGCGGGCTCCTACGAGCAGTACTTC; CDR3: CATSSFGPAGSYEQYF